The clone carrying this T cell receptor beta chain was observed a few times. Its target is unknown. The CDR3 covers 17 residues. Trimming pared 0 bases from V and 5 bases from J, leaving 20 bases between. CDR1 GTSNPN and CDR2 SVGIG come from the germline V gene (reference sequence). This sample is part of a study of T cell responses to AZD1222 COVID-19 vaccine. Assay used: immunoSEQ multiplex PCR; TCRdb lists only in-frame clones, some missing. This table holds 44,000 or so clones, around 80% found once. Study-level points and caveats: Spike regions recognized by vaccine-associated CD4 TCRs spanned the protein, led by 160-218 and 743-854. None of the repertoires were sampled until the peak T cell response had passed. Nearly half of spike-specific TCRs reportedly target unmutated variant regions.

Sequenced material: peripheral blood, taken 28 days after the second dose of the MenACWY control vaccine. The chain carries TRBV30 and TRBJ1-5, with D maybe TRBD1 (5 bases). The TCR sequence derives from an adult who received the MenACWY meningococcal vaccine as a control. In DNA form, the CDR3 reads TGTGCCTGGAGTGTAAGAATAGCGGGGGTCAATTATCAGCCCCAGCATTTT. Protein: CAWSVRIAGVNYQPQHF.